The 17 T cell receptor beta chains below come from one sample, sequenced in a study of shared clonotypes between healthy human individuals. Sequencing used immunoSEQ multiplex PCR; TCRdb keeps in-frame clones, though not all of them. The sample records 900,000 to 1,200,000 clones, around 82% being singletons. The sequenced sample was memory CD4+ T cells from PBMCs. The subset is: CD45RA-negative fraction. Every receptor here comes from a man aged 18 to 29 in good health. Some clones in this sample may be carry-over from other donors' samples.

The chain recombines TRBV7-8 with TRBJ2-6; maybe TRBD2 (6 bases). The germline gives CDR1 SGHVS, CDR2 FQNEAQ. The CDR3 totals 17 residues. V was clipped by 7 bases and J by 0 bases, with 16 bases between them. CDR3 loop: CASIQVGGFSGANVLTF. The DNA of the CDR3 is TGTGCCAGCATACAGGTCGGGGGTTTCTCTGGGGCCAACGTCCTGACTTTC.

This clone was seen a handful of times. The DNA for the CDR3 is TGTGCCAGCCGGGGCGGGGGCAATGAGCAGTTCTTC. Translation gives CASRGGGNEQFF. The V call is TRBV18, the J call TRBJ2-1, with 7 bases identical to TRBD2. The germline V gene encodes CDR1 KGHSH and CDR2 LQKENI. J lost 6 bases, V lost 8 bases, and 4 bases had no gene match. This CDR3 has 12 residues.

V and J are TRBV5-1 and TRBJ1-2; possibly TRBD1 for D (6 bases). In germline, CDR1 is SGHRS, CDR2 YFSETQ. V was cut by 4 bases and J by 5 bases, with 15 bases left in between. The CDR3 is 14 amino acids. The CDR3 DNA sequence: TGCGCCAGCAGCCCCGCTCCCGACAGGTATGGCTACACCTTC. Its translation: CASSPAPDRYGYTF. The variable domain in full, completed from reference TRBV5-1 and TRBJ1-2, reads KAGVTQTPRYLIKTRGQQVTLSCSPISGHRSVSWYQQTPGQGLQFLFEYFSETQRNKGNFPGRFSGRQFSNSRSEMNVSTLELGDSALYLCASSPAPDRYGYTFGSGTRLTVV.

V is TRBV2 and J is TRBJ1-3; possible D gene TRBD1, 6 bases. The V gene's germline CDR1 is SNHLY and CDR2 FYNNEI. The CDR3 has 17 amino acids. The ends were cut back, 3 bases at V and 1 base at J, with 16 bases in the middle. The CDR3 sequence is CASSEGAGAISGNTIYF. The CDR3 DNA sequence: TGTGCCAGCAGTGAGGGGGCCGGGGCGATATCTGGAAACACCATATATTTT.

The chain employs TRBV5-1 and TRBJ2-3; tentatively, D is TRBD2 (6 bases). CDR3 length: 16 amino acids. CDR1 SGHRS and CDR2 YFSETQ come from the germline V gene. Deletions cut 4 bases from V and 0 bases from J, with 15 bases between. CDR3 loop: CASSGGSGLSTDTQYF. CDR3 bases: TGCGCCAGCAGCGGTGGTAGCGGCCTTAGCACAGATACGCAGTATTTT.

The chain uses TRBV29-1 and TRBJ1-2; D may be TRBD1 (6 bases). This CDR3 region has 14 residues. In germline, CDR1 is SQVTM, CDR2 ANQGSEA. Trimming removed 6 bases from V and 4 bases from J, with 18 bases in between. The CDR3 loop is CSVERGTGSYGYTF. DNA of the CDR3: TGCAGCGTCGAAAGGGGGACCGGTAGCTATGGCTACACCTTC.

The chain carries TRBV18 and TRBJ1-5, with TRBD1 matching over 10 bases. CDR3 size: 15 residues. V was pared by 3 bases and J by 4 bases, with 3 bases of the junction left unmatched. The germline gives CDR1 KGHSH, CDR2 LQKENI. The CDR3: CASSPGQGLNQPQHF. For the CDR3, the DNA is TGTGCCAGCTCACCGGGACAGGGGTTAAATCAGCCCCAGCATTTT.

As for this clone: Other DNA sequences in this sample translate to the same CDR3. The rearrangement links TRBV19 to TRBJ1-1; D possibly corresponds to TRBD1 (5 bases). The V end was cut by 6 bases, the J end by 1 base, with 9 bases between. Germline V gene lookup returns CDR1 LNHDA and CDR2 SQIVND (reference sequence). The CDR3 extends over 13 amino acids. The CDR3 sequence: CASSPTGNTEAFF. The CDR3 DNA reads TGTGCCAGTAGCCCTACAGGGAACACTGAAGCTTTCTTT.

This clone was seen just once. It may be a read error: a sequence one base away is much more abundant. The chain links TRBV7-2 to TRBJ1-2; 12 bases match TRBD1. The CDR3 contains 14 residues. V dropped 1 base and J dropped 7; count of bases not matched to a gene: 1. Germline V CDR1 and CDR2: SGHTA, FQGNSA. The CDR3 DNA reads TGTGCCAGCAGCTTAGTGGGACAGGGGGCTGGCTACACCTTC. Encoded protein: CASSLVGQGAGYTF. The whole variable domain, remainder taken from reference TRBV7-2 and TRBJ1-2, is GAGVSQSPSNKVTEKGKDVELRCDPISGHTALYWYRQSLGQGLEFLIYFQGNSAPDKSGLPSDRFSAERTGGSVSTLTIQRTQQEDSAVYLCASSLVGQGAGYTFGSGTRLTVV.

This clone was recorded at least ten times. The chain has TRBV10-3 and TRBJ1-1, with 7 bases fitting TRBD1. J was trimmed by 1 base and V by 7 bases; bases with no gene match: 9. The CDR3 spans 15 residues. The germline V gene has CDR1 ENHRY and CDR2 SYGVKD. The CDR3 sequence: CAIKGALSRNTEAFF. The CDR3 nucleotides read TGTGCCATCAAGGGGGCGTTGAGCAGGAACACTGAAGCTTTCTTT.

The CDR3 DNA reads TGTGCCAGCAGCTCCTCCGGGACTAGCGGGAACTATGAGCAGTTCTTC. This encodes CASSSSGTSGNYEQFF. The genes are TRBV7-9 and TRBJ2-1; 13 bases map to TRBD2. CDR3 length: 16 residues. V shed 4 bases, J shed 8 bases, and the junction held 8 bases outside the gene matches. Germline V CDR1 and CDR2: SEHNR, FQNEAQ (reference sequence).

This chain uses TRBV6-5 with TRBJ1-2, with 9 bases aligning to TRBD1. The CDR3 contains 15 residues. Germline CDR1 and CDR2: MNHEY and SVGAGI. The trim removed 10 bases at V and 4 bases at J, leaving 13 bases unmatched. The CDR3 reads CATITGGTSGYGYTF. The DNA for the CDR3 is TGTGCCACGATCACAGGGGGCACGAGTGGCTATGGCTACACCTTC.

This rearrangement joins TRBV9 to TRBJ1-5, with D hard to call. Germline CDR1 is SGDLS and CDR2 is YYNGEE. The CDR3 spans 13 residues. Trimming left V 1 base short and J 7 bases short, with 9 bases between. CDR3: CASSVSPQQPQHF. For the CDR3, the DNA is TGTGCCAGCAGCGTATCCCCCCAACAGCCCCAGCATTTT.

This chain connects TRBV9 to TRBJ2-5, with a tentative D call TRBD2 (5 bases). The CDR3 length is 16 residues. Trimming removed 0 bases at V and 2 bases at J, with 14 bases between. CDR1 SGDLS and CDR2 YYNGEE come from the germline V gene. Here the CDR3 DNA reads TGTGCCAGCAGCGTAGGGGCAGCCTCGGGGCAAGAGACCCAGTACTTC. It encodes CASSVGAASGQETQYF.

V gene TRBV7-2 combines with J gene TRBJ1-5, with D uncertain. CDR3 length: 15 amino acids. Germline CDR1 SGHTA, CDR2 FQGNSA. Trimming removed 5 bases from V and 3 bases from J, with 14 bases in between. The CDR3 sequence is CASSDGPRPNQPQHF. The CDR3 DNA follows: TGTGCCAGCAGCGACGGGCCCCGGCCCAATCAGCCCCAGCATTTT.

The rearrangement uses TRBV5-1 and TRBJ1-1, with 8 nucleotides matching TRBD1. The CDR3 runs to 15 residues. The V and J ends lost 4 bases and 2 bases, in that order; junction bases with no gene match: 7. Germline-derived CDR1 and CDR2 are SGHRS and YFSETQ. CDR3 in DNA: TGCGCCAGCAGCATCCGACAGGGGATAAACACTGAAGCTTTCTTT. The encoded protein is CASSIRQGINTEAFF.

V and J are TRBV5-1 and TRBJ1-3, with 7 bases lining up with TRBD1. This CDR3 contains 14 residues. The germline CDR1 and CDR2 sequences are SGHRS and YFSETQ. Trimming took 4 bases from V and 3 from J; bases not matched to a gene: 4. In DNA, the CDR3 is TGCGCCAGCAGCACAGGGGACAGTGGAAACACCATATATTTT. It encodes CASSTGDSGNTIYF.